This T cell receptor beta chain was retrieved from a study of T cells in tuberculosis. This clone has more than one count but fewer than ten. The CDR3 covers 12 residues. In germline, CDR1 is ENHRY, CDR2 SYGVKD. V gave up 8 bases and J gave up 3 bases; unmatched junction bases: 4. Tuberculin skin test and IGRA determined adolescents' latent tuberculosis status at entry. The assay was immunoSEQ multiplex PCR, and TCRdb's table has in-frame clones only and misses some. The sample carries some 34,000 clones, over 90% recorded once. The V and J genes are TRBV10-3 and TRBJ2-7, with TRBD1 matching 7 bases. Sequencing was performed on PBMCs. This TCR came from a donor aged 5 to 30 with latent tuberculosis or without tuberculosis infection. The CDR3 is CAILRDSYEQYF. CDR3 nucleotides: TGTGCCATCTTGAGGGACAGCTACGAGCAGTACTTC.